Listed here are 25 T cell receptor beta chains from one sample, sequenced in a study of T cell responses to AZD1222 COVID-19 vaccine. Here immunoSEQ multiplex PCR was the method, and the copy in TCRdb shows in-frame clones only, minus some. In the table there are just under 100,000 clones, 88% of which are singletons. The source material was peripheral blood, sampled on day 0 of AZD1222 vaccination. The receptors here all came from an adult in good health.

The rearrangement uses TRBV5-1 and TRBJ2-1; no definite D call. Trimming removed 10 bases at V and 1 base at J, with 15 bases between. The germline gives CDR1 SGHRS, CDR2 YFSETQ. The CDR3 totals 14 residues. The CDR3 nucleotides are TGCGCCTCAGCAAAGGACGGATCCTACAATGAGCAGTTCTTC. Translating it yields CASAKDGSYNEQFF.

CDR3 sequence reads: CASSQALGNYEQYF. Here the CDR3 DNA reads TGCGCCAGCAGCCAAGCCCTAGGGAACTACGAGCAGTACTTC. The chain couples TRBV4-3 to TRBJ2-7; D remains ambiguous. CDR1 is LGHNA, CDR2 YSLEER, per germline. The CDR3 has 14 amino acids. Trimming cost V 1 base and J 3 bases, with 10 bases left between them.

This clone occurred once. The chain carries TRBV6-2 or TRBV6-3 and TRBJ1-3; D might be TRBD1 (5 bases). This CDR3 spans 15 amino acids. V was pared by 6 bases and J by 0 bases, with 12 bases between. Germline values: CDR1 MNHEY, CDR2 SVGEGT. The CDR3 reads CASSIDSISGNTIYF. Here the CDR3 DNA reads TGTGCCAGCAGCATAGACAGCATCTCTGGAAACACCATATATTTT.

The chain has TRBV15 and TRBJ2-3; no reliable D call. Trimming removed 1 base at V and 4 bases at J, with 9 bases between. Germline V CDR1 and CDR2: LNHNV, YYDKDF (reference sequence). The CDR3 length is 14 residues. This CDR3 is CATSRVPGADTQYF. Here the CDR3 DNA reads TGTGCCACCAGCAGAGTACCCGGCGCAGATACGCAGTATTTT. Together with reference TRBV15 and TRBJ2-3, the CDR3 gives the full variable domain: DAMVIQNPRYQVTQFGKPVTLSCSQTLNHNVMYWYQQKSSQAPKLLFHYYDKDFNNEADTPDNFQSRRPNTSFCFLDIRSPGLGDTAMYLCATSRVPGADTQYFGPGTRLTVL.

The V gene is TRBV7-2, the J gene TRBJ1-2; 9 bases line up with TRBD1. This CDR3 is 15 amino acids long. The trim removed 1 base at V and 4 bases at J, leaving 4 bases unmatched. CDR1 and CDR2 (germline): SGHTA, FQGNSA. CDR3 nucleotides: TGTGCCAGCAGCTTAGTGGGGACAGGGAGCTATGGCTACACCTTC. Residues: CASSLVGTGSYGYTF.

The V and J genes are TRBV10-3 and TRBJ1-2; the D is unclear. Between the trimmed V and J ends, which lost 3 bases and 6 bases, there was a span of 11 bases. Germline values: CDR1 ENHRY, CDR2 SYGVKD. The CDR3 length is 13 residues. In nucleotides, the CDR3 is TGTGCCATCAGTGAAAAAGGGAGTCATGGCTACACCTTC. This translates into CAISEKGSHGYTF.

The chain joins TRBV6-5 to TRBJ2-1; TRBD2 is a possible D gene (5 bases). Trimming removed 2 bases from V and 0 bases from J, with 11 bases in between. The CDR3 is 16 residues long. Germline V gene data show CDR1 as MNHEY and CDR2 as SVGAGI. The CDR3 DNA reads as TGTGCCAGCAGTTACGGTGGCGCGGGCTCCTACAATGAGCAGTTCTTC. It codes for CASSYGGAGSYNEQFF.

The V and J genes are TRBV3-1 (or the pseudogene TRBV3-2) and TRBJ1-5, with unresolved D. Germline values: CDR1 LGHDT, CDR2 YNNKEL (reference sequence). There are 17 residues in the CDR3. The V gene lost 4 bases and the J gene lost 0 bases, with 16 bases spanning the gap. CDR3 sequence: CASSLHPPTGSNQPQHF. CDR3 DNA sequence: TGTGCCAGCAGCCTACATCCCCCAACGGGTAGCAATCAGCCCCAGCATTTT.

This chain links TRBV28 with TRBJ1-6, with D possibly TRBD1 on 5 matching bases. Trimming removed 7 bases at V and 3 bases at J, with 10 bases between. The CDR3 spans 14 residues. Per the germline V gene, CDR1 is MDHEN and CDR2 is SYDVKM. The CDR3 DNA is TGTGCCAGCATCAACGGGGGCTATAATTCACCCCTCCACTTT. Its protein product is CASINGGYNSPLHF.

This clone was detected ten times or more. The rearrangement joins TRBV2 to TRBJ1-1; TRBD1 aligns across 7 bases. CDR3 length equals 14 residues. Per germline, CDR1 SNHLY and CDR2 FYNNEI. Unmatched junction bases numbered 6, after V lost 3 bases and J lost 5 bases. The CDR3 DNA reads as TGTGCCAGCAGTGACCTACGGGACAGTACTGAAGCTTTCTTT. Protein sequence: CASSDLRDSTEAFF.

The genes are TRBV4-1 and TRBJ1-1; D gene ambiguous. The length of the CDR3 is 15 residues. Deletions cut 3 bases from V and 2 bases from J, with 13 bases between. Germline V gene sequence: CDR1 MGHRA, CDR2 YSYEKL. The CDR3 DNA follows: TGCGCCAGCAGCCAGTTCACCTTTCCCAACACTGAAGCTTTCTTT. Its translation is CASSQFTFPNTEAFF.

The V call is TRBV7-9, the J call TRBJ1-2, with D uncertain. The germline V and J ends were trimmed by 2 bases and 2 bases, with 6 bases remaining between them. The CDR3 contains 13 residues. Germline lookup yields CDR1 SEHNR and CDR2 FQNEAQ (reference sequence). The DNA for the CDR3 is TGTGCCAGCAGCTTATGGACCAACTATGGCTACACCTTC. This gives the protein CASSLWTNYGYTF. Full variable domain (missing parts from reference TRBV7-9 and TRBJ1-2): DTGVSQNPRHKITKRGQNVTFRCDPISEHNRLYWYRQTLGQGPEFLTYFQNEAQLEKSRLLSDRFSAERPKGSFSTLEIQRTEQGDSAMYLCASSLWTNYGYTFGSGTRLTVV.

The genes are TRBV5-8 and TRBJ1-2, with a possible D match to TRBD1 (5 bases). Trimming cost V 2 bases and J 2 bases, with 22 bases left between them. CDR1 and CDR2 (germline): SGHTS, YDEGEE. The CDR3 extends over 18 amino acids. The CDR3 loop is CASSFLRGTRDSNYGYTF. The CDR3 DNA is TGTGCCAGCAGCTTCCTTCGGGGTACCAGGGATTCCAACTATGGCTACACCTTC.

The V call is TRBV6-5, the J call TRBJ1-5; D is unclear. Trimming took 2 bases from V and 7 from J, leaving 12 bases between them. The CDR3 sequence is 14 residues long. CDR1 and CDR2 from the germline V gene are MNHEY and SVGAGI. The CDR3 DNA sequence: TGTGCCAGCAGTTACGGGGAGAACGGCCAGCCCCAGCATTTT. Encoded protein: CASSYGENGQPQHF.

With regard to this clone: A read error may account for a junction end that differs from germline. This chain connects TRBV5-1 to TRBJ1-2, with D perhaps TRBD1 (5 bases). This CDR3 contains 14 residues. Looked up from germline, CDR1 is SGHRS and CDR2 is YFSETQ. The CDR3 here is CATSSLDTAAGWAF. In DNA, the CDR3 is TGCGCCACCTCATCTCTGGACACGGCGGCCGGGTGGGCCTTC.

This chain connects TRBV18 to TRBJ1-1; D not certain. This CDR3 is built from 13 residues. CDR1 is KGHSH, CDR2 LQKENI, per germline. The germline V and J ends were trimmed by 3 bases and 6 bases, with 11 bases remaining between them. The DNA for the CDR3 is TGTGCCAGCTCACCGCGTGGTTGGCCTGAAGCTTTCTTT. It encodes CASSPRGWPEAFF.

This clone was found a few times. The chain uses TRBV19 and TRBJ1-1; D is ambiguous. Deletions cut 7 bases from V and 2 bases from J, with 5 bases between. CDR3 length: 11 amino acids. The germline gives CDR1 LNHDA, CDR2 SQIVND (reference sequence). DNA for the CDR3: TGTGCCAGTACGGCCAACACTGAAGCTTTCTTT. It yields the protein CASTANTEAFF.

This chain uses TRBV3-1 (or the pseudogene TRBV3-2) with TRBJ1-1; 11 nucleotides align to TRBD1. The germline gives CDR1 LGHDT, CDR2 YNNKEL (reference sequence). V shed 4 bases, J shed 11 bases, and the junction held 6 bases outside the gene matches. This CDR3 region has 13 residues. The DNA for the CDR3 is TGTGCCAGCAGCCGCGGCGGGGACAGGGGGGCTTTCTTT. Translated: CASSRGGDRGAFF.

The chain is built from TRBV5-1 and TRBJ2-1; 9 positions agree with TRBD1. V lost 4 bases, J lost 8 bases, and 7 bases stayed unmatched. The V gene's germline CDR1 is SGHRS and CDR2 YFSETQ. This CDR3 has 14 amino acids. The CDR3 reads CASSPGTGNDEQFF. The CDR3, as DNA: TGCGCCAGCAGCCCGGGGACAGGGAATGATGAGCAGTTCTTC.

This rearrangement joins TRBV5-8 to TRBJ1-5; the D is unclear. The V gene lost 2 bases and the J gene lost 5 bases, with 5 bases spanning the gap. Germline CDR1 reads SGHTS; CDR2 reads YDEGEE. The CDR3 spans 12 residues. The DNA of the CDR3 is TGTGCCAGCAGCTTATGGGATCAGCCCCAGCATTTT. Amino acids: CASSLWDQPQHF.

The chain employs TRBV5-5 and TRBJ1-2, with D maybe TRBD1 (5 bases). V lost 0 bases and J 1 base, leaving 10 bases between the germline ends. This CDR3 spans 15 amino acids. Per the germline V gene, CDR1 is SGHKS and CDR2 is YYEKEE (reference sequence). The CDR3 bases are TGTGCCAGCAGCTTGGCTCCAGGGATTAACTATGGCTACACCTTC. It encodes CASSLAPGINYGYTF.

This clone has just one count. The J gene is TRBJ2-1, the V gene TRBV3-1 (or the pseudogene TRBV3-2), with 10 positions matching TRBD2. Germline V lookup: CDR1 LGHDT, CDR2 YNNKEL (reference sequence). The CDR3 consists of 15 residues. Trimming took 4 bases from V and 0 from J; bases not matched to a gene: 0. CDR3 amino acids: CASSPSGSSYNEQFF. As DNA, the CDR3 is TGTGCCAGCAGCCCTAGCGGGAGCTCCTACAATGAGCAGTTCTTC.

The rearrangement uses TRBV6-5 and TRBJ2-3; weak D call: TRBD1 (6 bases). V was cut by 5 bases and J by 0 bases, with 9 bases left in between. The CDR3 sequence is 14 residues long. Germline V gene data show CDR1 as MNHEY and CDR2 as SVGAGI. Written as DNA, the CDR3 is TGTGCCAGCAGTCGGACAGTAAGCACAGATACGCAGTATTTT. Its translation: CASSRTVSTDTQYF.

The chain joins TRBV30 to TRBJ1-1, with 7 positions matching TRBD1. This CDR3 region has 16 residues. V lost 4 bases, J lost 5 bases, and 16 bases stayed unmatched. CDR1 and CDR2 (germline): GTSNPN, SVGIG (reference sequence). The CDR3 protein is CAWNPRGGGGRTEAFF. The DNA of the CDR3 is TGTGCCTGGAACCCACGAGGGGGCGGAGGAAGGACTGAAGCTTTCTTT.

V and J are TRBV7-8 and TRBJ2-7, with 9 bases identical to TRBD2. V shed 1 base and J 5 bases; nucleotides not matched to a gene: 9. CDR1 and CDR2 from the germline V gene are SGHVS and FQNEAQ. The CDR3 covers 16 residues. The CDR3: CASSLGVAGGFHEQYF. In DNA form, the CDR3 reads TGTGCCAGCAGCTTAGGCGTTGCGGGGGGGTTCCACGAGCAGTACTTC. The variable domain in full, completed from reference TRBV7-8 and TRBJ2-7, reads GAGVSQSPRYKVAKRGQDVALRCDPISGHVSLFWYQQALGQGPEFLTYFQNEAQLDKSGLPSDRFFAERPEGSVSTLKIQRTQQEDSAVYLCASSLGVAGGFHEQYFGPGTRLTVT.